This T cell receptor (beta chain) was sequenced during a study of blood T cells in healthy people across ages. This CDR3 contains 12 residues. V lost 6 bases, J lost 8 bases, and 11 bases lay in between. Germline CDR1 and CDR2: MGHDK and SYGVNS. Study-wide points: Long-lived donors had more naive CD4+ cells and higher diversity than aged donors. PBMCs were not sorted, which prevented a conclusive comparison of naive versus antigen-experienced cells.

For this clonotype: Its target is unknown.

The second PCR ran roughly 7 to 12 cycles with a sample-barcoded 5' primer and J-beta primers. Every single cDNA molecule received a tag from a template-switch adaptor with 12 random nucleotides. TCRdb ran MiXCR on the 5' RACE reads and lists one entry per CDR3 protein. The sample contains 800,000 or so distinct CDR3 sequences, roughly 60% of which appear only once. The chain has TRBV25-1 and TRBJ2-1; no definite D call. Sequenced: blood. The TCR originated in a man aged 25 to 40 in good health. CDR3 amino acids: CASSETRDEQFF. The CDR3 DNA reads TGTGCCAGCAGCGAAACCCGGGATGAGCAGTTCTTC.